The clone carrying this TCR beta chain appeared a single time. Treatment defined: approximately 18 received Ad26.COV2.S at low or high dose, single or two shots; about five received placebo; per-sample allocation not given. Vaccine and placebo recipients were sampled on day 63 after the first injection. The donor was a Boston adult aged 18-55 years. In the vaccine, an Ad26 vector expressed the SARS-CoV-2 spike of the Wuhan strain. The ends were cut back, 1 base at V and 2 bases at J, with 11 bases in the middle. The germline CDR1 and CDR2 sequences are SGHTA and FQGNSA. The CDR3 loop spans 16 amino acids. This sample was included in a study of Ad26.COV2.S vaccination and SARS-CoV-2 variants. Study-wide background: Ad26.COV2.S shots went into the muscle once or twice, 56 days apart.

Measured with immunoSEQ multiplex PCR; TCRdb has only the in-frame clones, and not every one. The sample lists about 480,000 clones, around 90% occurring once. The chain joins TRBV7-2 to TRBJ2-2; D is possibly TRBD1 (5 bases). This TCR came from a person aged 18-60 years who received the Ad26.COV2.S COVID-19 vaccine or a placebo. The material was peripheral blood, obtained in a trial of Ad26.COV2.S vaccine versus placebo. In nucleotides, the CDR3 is TGTGCCAGCAGCTTAGGAGTTGGGGCCAACACCGGGGAGCTGTTTTTT. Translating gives CASSLGVGANTGELFF. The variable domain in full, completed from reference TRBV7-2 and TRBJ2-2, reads GAGVSQSPSNKVTEKGKDVELRCDPISGHTALYWYRQSLGQGLEFLIYFQGNSAPDKSGLPSDRFSAERTGGSVSTLTIQRTQQEDSAVYLCASSLGVGANTGELFFGEGSRLTVL.